This T cell receptor beta chain was obtained from a study of cytomegalovirus exposure and HLA in healthy donors. The PCR used 60 Vbeta and 13 Jbeta primers. The protocol was immunoSEQ multiplex PCR, while the TCRdb copy is restricted to in-frame clones and leaves out a portion. Seen here are 100,000 to 150,000 clones, around nine tenths observed once, and the top ten hold under 6.5%. CDR3 length: 15 amino acids. From germline, CDR1 is MNHEY and CDR2 SVGAGI. The sequence derives from a woman aged 25 to 39 in good health and CMV-seronegative. The chain carries TRBV6-5 and TRBJ2-5; 10 nucleotides line up with TRBD1. The closer fit of TRBJ2-7 to the DNA end suggests the J call may be wrong. The sequenced material came from PBMCs. CDR3 nucleotides: TGTGCCAGCAGTAGTCGGGACAGGGGTACCTACGAGCAGTACTTC. It specifies CASSSRDRGTYEQYF.